The clone carrying this T cell receptor beta chain came up once. These data originate in a study of blood T cell repertoires in COVID-19. Germline assignment: CDR1 SGHTA and CDR2 FQGTGA. Between the trimmed V and J ends, which lost 2 bases and 5 bases, there was a span of 6 bases. The CDR3 totals 13 residues. Profiling relied on immunoSEQ multiplex PCR, and the TCRdb table lists in-frame clones only, not all of them. The table lists about 67,000 clones, roughly 90% of them singletons. The V and J genes are TRBV7-3 and TRBJ2-2, with D perhaps matching TRBD1 (5 bases). This clonotype was obtained from a woman aged 60-70 years with acute or convalescent COVID-19. Source material: peripheral blood. The CDR3 DNA reads TGTGCCAGCAGCTTAGCAGGGACCGGGGAGCTGTTTTTT. Amino acids: CASSLAGTGELFF.